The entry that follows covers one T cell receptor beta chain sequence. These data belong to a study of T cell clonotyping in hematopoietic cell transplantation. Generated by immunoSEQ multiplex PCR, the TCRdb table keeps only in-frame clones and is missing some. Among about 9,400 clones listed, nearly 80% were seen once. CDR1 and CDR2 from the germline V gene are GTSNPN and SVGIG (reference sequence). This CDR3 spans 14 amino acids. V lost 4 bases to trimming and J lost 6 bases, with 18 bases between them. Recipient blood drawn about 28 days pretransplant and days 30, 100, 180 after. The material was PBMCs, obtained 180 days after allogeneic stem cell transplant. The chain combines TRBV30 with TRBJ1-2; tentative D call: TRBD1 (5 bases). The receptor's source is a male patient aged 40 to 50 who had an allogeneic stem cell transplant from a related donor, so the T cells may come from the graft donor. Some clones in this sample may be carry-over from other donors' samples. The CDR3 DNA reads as TGTGCCTGGATCGGGACGGAGATGGGCAATGGCTACACCTTC. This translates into CAWIGTEMGNGYTF.